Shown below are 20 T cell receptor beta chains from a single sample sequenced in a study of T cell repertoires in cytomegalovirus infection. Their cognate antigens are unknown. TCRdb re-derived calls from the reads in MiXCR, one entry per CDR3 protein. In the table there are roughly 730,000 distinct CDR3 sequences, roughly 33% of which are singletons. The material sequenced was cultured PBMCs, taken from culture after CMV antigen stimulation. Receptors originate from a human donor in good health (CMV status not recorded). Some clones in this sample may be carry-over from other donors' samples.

The CDR3 bases are TGTGCCACCAAAAAGGACAGTAACTATGGCTACACCTTC. This codes for CATKKDSNYGYTF. The chain joins TRBV7-9 to TRBJ1-2, with D possibly being TRBD1 (6 bases). The germline gives CDR1 SEHNR, CDR2 FQNEAQ (reference sequence). The CDR3 contains 13 residues. The V end was cut by 10 bases, the J end by 1 base, with 13 bases between. Full variable domain (remainder filled in from reference TRBV7-9 and TRBJ1-2): DTGVSQNPRHKITKRGQNVTFRCDPISEHNRLYWYRQTLGQGPEFLTYFQNEAQLEKSRLLSDRFSAERPKGSFSTLEIQRTEQGDSAMYLCATKKDSNYGYTFGSGTRLTVV.

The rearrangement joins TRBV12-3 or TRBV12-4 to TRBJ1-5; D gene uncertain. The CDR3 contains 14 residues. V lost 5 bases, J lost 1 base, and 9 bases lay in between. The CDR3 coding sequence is TGTGCCAGCAGTCCTCGTTGGAGCAATCAGCCCCAGCATTTT. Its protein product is CASSPRWSNQPQHF.

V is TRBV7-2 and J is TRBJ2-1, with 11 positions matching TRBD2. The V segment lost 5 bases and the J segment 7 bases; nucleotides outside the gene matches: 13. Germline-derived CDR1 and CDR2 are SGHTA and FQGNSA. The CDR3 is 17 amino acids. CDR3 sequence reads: CASSTRPTSGMRNEQFF. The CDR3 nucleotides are TGTGCCAGCAGCACACGCCCGACTAGCGGGATGAGGAATGAGCAGTTCTTC.

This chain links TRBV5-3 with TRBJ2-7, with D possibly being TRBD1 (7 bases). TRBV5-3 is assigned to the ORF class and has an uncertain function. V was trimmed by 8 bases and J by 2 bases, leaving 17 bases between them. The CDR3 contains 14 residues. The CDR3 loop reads CASSVQGRPYEQYF. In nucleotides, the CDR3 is TGTGCCAGCAGCGTACAGGGGAGGCCCTACGAGCAGTACTTC.

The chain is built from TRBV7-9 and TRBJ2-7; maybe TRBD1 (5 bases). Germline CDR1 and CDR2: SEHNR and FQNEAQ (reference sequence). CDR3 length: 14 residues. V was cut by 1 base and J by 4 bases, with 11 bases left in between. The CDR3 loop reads CASSLGGGVYEQYF. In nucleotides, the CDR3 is TGTGCCAGCAGCTTAGGGGGCGGAGTATACGAGCAGTACTTC.

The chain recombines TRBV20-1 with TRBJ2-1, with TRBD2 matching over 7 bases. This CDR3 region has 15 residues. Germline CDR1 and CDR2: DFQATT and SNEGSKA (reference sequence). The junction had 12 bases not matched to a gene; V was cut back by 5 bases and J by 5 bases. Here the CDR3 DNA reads TGCAGTGCTTTGGACCTCTCGGGGGGTGACAATGAGCAGTTCTTC. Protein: CSALDLSGGDNEQFF.

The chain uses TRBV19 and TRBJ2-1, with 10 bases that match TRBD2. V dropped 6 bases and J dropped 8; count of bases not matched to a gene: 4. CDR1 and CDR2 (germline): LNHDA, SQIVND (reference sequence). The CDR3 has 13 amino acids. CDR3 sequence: CASRASGSDEQFF. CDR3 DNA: TGTGCCAGTAGGGCTAGCGGGAGCGATGAGCAGTTCTTC. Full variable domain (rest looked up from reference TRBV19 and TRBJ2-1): DGGITQSPKYLFRKEGQNVTLSCEQNLNHDAMYWYRQDPGQGLRLIYYSQIVNDFQKGDIAEGYSVSREKKESFPLTVTSAQKNPTAFYLCASRASGSDEQFFGPGTRLTVL.

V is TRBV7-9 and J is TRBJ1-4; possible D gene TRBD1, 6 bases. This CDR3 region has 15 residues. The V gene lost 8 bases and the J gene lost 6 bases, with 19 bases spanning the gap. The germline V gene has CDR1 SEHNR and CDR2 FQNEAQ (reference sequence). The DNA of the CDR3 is TGTGCCAGCGCCCCTTTTGGGGGGGCGGATGAAAAACTGTTTTTT. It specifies CASAPFGGADEKLFF.

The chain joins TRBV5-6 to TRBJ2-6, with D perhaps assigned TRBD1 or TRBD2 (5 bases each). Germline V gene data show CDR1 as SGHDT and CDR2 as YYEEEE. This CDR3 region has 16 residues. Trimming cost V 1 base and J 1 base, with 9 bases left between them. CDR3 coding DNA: TGTGCCAGCAGCTTGTATGGGGGATCTGGGGCCAACGTCCTGACTTTC. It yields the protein CASSLYGGSGANVLTF.

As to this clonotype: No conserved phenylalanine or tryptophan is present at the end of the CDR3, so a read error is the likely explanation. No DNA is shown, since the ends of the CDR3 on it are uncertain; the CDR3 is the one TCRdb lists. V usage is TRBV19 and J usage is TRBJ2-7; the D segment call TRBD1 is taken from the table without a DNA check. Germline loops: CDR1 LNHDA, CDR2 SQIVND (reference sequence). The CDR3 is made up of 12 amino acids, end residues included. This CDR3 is CASSTRPGTGEA.

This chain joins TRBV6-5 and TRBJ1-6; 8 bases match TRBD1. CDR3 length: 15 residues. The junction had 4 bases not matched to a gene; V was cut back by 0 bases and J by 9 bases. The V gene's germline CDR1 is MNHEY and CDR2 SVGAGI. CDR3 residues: CASSYSQGAASPLHF. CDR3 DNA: TGTGCCAGCAGTTACTCCCAGGGGGCAGCTTCACCCCTCCACTTT.

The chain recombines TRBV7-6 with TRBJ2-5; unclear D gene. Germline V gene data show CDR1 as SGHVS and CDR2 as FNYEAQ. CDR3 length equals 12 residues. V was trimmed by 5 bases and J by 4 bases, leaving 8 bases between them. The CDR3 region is CASSPVPETQYF. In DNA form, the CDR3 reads TGTGCCAGCAGCCCCGTCCCAGAGACCCAGTACTTC.

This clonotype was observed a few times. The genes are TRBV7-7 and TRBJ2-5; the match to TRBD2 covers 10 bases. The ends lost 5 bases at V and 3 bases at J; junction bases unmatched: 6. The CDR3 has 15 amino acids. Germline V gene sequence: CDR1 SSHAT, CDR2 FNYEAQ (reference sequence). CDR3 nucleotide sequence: TGTGCCAGCAGCCAAACCGGGACTAGCGAAGAGACCCAGTACTTC. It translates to CASSQTGTSEETQYF.

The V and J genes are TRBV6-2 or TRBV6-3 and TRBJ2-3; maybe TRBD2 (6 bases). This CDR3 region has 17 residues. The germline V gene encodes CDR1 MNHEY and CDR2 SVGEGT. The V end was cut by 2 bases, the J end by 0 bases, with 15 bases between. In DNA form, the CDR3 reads TGTGCCAGCAGTTACCGCGGCGGGGCCGGTAGCACAGATACGCAGTATTTT. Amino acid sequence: CASSYRGGAGSTDTQYF.

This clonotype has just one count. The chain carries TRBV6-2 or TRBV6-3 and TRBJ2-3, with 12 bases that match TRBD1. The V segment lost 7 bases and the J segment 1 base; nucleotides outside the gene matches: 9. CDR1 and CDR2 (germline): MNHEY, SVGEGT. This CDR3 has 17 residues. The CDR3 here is CASTGTGGVLGTDTQYF. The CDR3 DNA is TGTGCCAGCACCGGGACAGGGGGCGTTTTGGGCACAGATACGCAGTATTTT.

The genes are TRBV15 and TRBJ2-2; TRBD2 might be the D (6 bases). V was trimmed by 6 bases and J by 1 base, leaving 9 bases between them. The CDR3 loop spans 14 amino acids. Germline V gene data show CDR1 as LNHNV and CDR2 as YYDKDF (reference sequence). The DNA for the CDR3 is TGTGCCACCAGAGCGCGGGGGAACACCGGGGAGCTGTTTTTT. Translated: CATRARGNTGELFF.

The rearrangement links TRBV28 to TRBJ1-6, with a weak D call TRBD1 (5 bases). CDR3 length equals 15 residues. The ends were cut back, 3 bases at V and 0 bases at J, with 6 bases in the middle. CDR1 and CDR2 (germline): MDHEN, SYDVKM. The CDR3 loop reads CASSLGPSYNSPLHF. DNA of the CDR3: TGTGCCAGCAGTTTGGGGCCCTCCTATAATTCACCCCTCCACTTT. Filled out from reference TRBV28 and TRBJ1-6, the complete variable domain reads DVKVTQSSRYLVKRTGEKVFLECVQDMDHENMFWYRQDPGLGLRLIYFSYDVKMKEKGDIPEGYSVSREKKERFSLILESASTNQTSMYLCASSLGPSYNSPLHFGNGTRLTVT.

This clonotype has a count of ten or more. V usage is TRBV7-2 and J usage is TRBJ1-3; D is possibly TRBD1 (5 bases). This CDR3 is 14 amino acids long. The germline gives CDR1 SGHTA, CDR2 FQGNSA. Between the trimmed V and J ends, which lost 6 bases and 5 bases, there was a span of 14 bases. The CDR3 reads CASRPDRVRNTIYF. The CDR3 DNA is TGTGCCAGCAGACCCGACAGAGTCCGAAACACCATATATTTT.

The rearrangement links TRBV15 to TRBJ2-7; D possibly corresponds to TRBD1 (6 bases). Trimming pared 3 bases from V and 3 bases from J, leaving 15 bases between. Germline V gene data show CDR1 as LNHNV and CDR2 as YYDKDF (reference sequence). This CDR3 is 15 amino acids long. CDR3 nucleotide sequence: TGTGCCACCAGCAGGGACCGACAGGCCTACTACGAGCAGTACTTC. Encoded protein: CATSRDRQAYYEQYF.

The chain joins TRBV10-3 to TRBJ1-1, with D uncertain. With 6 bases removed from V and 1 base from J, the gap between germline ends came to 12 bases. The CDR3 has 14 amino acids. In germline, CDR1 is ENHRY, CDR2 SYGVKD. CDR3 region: CAISPGSGNTEAFF. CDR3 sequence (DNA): TGTGCCATCAGCCCTGGATCCGGGAACACTGAAGCTTTCTTT.